Below, 11 T cell receptor beta chains from the same sample are listed, as sequenced in a study of radiation and T cells in renal cell carcinoma. Repertoires were generated with immunoSEQ multiplex PCR, while TCRdb's copy carries only in-frame clones and drops some. The sample gives 150,000 or so clones, approximately 90% of which show up once; approximately 12% is in the top ten. Time point indicated: baseline pretreatment blood. Treatment of the sample: 15 Gy SBRT to primary tumor, nephrectomy 4 weeks later. Specimen: blood, collected from a patient whose treatment included radiotherapy and nephrectomy. Receptors were obtained from a woman in her forties or fifties with renal cell carcinoma.

V gene TRBV5-4 combines with J gene TRBJ2-1, with a tentative D call TRBD2 (6 bases). The CDR3 is 15 residues long. V shed 3 bases and J shed 5 bases, with 15 bases lying between them. Germline CDR1 reads SGHNT; CDR2 reads YYREEE (reference sequence). CDR3 region: CASSYTGTYHNEQFF. The CDR3 DNA follows: TGTGCCAGCAGCTACACCGGGACTTACCACAATGAGCAGTTCTTC.

The chain couples TRBV6-1 to TRBJ1-3; D perhaps matches TRBD1 (5 bases). In germline, CDR1 is MNHNS, CDR2 SASEGT. The CDR3 is made up of 14 amino acids. The V gene lost 3 bases and the J gene lost 2 bases, with 8 bases spanning the gap. As DNA, the CDR3 is TGTGCCAGCAGTGATGCGGGGGCTGGAAACACCATATATTTT. It is translated as CASSDAGAGNTIYF.

This clone showed up just a few times. This sequence joins TRBV14 and TRBJ1-1; the D gene is possibly TRBD1 (6 bases). Germline V CDR1 and CDR2: SGHDN, FVKESK. The CDR3 covers 17 residues. Deletions cut 0 bases from V and 0 bases from J, with 14 bases between. CDR3 DNA sequence: TGTGCCAGCAGCCAAGATTACTTCGGGACAATGAACACTGAAGCTTTCTTT. It is translated as CASSQDYFGTMNTEAFF. The full variable domain, with the rest looked up from reference TRBV14 and TRBJ1-1, is EAGVTQFPSHSVIEKGQTVTLRCDPISGHDNLYWYRRVMGKEIKFLLHFVKESKQDESGMPNNRFLAERTGGTYSTLKVQPAELEDSGVYFCASSQDYFGTMNTEAFFGQGTRLTVV.

This chain joins TRBV10-1 and TRBJ2-5; no clear D gene. Between the trimmed V and J ends, which lost 0 bases and 7 bases, there was a span of 12 bases. The CDR3 loop spans 14 amino acids. In germline, CDR1 is WNHNN, CDR2 SYGVQD (reference sequence). The DNA of the CDR3 is TGCGCCAGCAGTGAGTCGATCCAAGAAGGGACCCAGTACTTC. It is translated as CASSESIQEGTQYF.

With respect to this clone: One junction end does not reproduce the germline sequence, and a read error may be involved. V gene TRBV6-6 combines with J gene TRBJ1-1; D gene uncertain. Germline V gene data show CDR1 as MNHNY and CDR2 as SVGAGI (reference sequence). The CDR3 has 11 residues. CDR3 amino acids: CAAKMNTEAFF. The CDR3 DNA sequence: TGCGCGGCAAAAATGAACACTGAAGCTTTCTTT.

J is TRBJ1-5 and V is TRBV5-8; D unclear. The CDR3 covers 14 residues. V was shortened by 0 bases and J by 4 bases, with 8 bases between the two germline ends. The germline CDR1 and CDR2 sequences are SGHTS and YDEGEE. In nucleotides, the CDR3 is TGTGCCAGCAGCTTGGTGCTTGGGAATCAGCCCCAGCATTTT. Protein sequence: CASSLVLGNQPQHF.

V and J are TRBV2 and TRBJ2-2, with 7 bases fitting TRBD1. The CDR3 runs to 14 residues. The V gene's germline CDR1 is SNHLY and CDR2 FYNNEI. With V trimmed by 6 bases and J by 6 bases, 7 bases remained unmatched. The chain's CDR3 is CASRDRQGAGELFF. The DNA for the CDR3 is TGTGCCAGCAGAGACAGACAGGGCGCCGGGGAGCTGTTTTTT. Complete variable domain (other parts from reference TRBV2 and TRBJ2-2): EPEVTQTPSHQVTQMGQEVILRCVPISNHLYFYWYRQILGQKVEFLVSFYNNEISEKSEIFDDQFSVERPDGSNFTLKIRSTKLEDSAMYFCASRDRQGAGELFFGEGSRLTVL.

The chain couples TRBV6-1 to TRBJ2-5, with TRBD2 as a possible D gene (5 bases). The CDR3 is 14 residues long. Germline V gene lookup returns CDR1 MNHNS and CDR2 SASEGT. Trimming took off 6 bases at V and 1 base at J, with 12 bases between the two ends. CDR3: CASRNSGVQETQYF. The CDR3 DNA follows: TGTGCCAGCAGGAATTCCGGGGTCCAAGAGACCCAGTACTTC.

Remarks on this clone: The junction shows a germline mismatch at one end, possibly a read error. This rearrangement joins TRBV7-7 to TRBJ2-1, with TRBD2 matching 12 bases. From germline, CDR1 is SSHAT and CDR2 FNYEAQ (reference sequence). The CDR3 spans 15 residues. The DNA for the CDR3 is TGTGCTAGCAGCAAGCGACTAGCGGGGGACAATGAGCAGTTCTTC. Its translation is CASSKRLAGDNEQFF.

The chain recombines TRBV5-5 with TRBJ2-6; D possibly corresponds to TRBD1 (6 bases). The CDR3 sequence is 17 residues long. CDR1 is SGHKS, CDR2 YYEKEE, per germline (reference sequence). V was clipped by 2 bases and J by 4 bases, with 16 bases between them. CDR3 bases: TGTGCCAGCAGCTTTCCCTACACAGGGACAGGGGCCAACGTCCTGACTTTC. Residues: CASSFPYTGTGANVLTF.

The V gene is TRBV13, the J gene TRBJ1-4, with D possibly TRBD1 on 6 matching bases. CDR1 is PRHDT, CDR2 FYEKMQ, per germline (reference sequence). The length of the CDR3 is 15 residues. The V gene lost 5 bases and the J gene lost 5 bases, with 15 bases spanning the gap. The DNA of the CDR3 is TGTGCCAGCAGCACCAGGGACATCCTCAATGAAAAACTGTTTTTT. Amino acids: CASSTRDILNEKLFF.